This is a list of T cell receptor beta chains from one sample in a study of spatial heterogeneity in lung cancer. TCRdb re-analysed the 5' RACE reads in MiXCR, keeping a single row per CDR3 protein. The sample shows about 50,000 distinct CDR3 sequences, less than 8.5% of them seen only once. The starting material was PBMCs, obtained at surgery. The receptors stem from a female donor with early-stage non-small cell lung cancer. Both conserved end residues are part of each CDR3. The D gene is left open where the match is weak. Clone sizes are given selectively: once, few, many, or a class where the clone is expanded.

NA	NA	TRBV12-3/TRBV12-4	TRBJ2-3	CASTPMAPGFGPPDTQYF	TGTGCCAGCACCCCTATGGCCCCCGGGTTTGGCCCGCCGGATACGCAGTATTTT
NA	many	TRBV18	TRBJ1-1	CASSPKMTEAFF	TGTGCCAGCTCACCAAAAATGACTGAAGCTTTCTTT
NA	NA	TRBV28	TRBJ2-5	CASRPHSTGGNQETQYF	TGTGCCAGCAGACCCCACTCCACAGGTGGGAACCAAGAGACCCAGTACTTC
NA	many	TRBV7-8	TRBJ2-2	CASSLDGRGGNTGELFF	TGTGCCAGCAGCTTAGATGGTAGGGGCGGGAACACCGGGGAGCTGTTTTTT
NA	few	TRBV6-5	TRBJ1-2	CASGELGGYTF	TGTGCCAGCGGAGAACTGGGGGGCTACACCTTC
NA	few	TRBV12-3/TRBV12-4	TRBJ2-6	CASRPSQGWANVLTF	TGTGCCAGCAGGCCCTCACAGGGCTGGGCCAACGTCCTGACTTTC
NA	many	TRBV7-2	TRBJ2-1	CASSTGGNSYNEQFF	TGTGCCAGCAGCACCGGGGGAAACTCCTACAATGAGCAGTTCTTC
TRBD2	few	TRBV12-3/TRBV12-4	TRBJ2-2	CASSPSSGGAPGELFF	TGTGCCAGCAGTCCCTCTAGCGGGGGGGCCCCCGGGGAGCTGTTTTTT
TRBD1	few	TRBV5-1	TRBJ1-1	CASSLDQGALGEAFF	TGCGCCAGCAGCTTGGACCAGGGGGCTTTAGGTGAAGCTTTCTTT
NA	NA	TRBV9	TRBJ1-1	CASSVTDMNTEAFF	TGTGCCAGCAGCGTGACAGATATGAACACTGAAGCTTTCTTT
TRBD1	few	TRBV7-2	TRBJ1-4	CASSPARRGNEKLFF	TGTGCCAGCAGCCCAGCACGCAGGGGGAATGAAAAACTGTTTTTT
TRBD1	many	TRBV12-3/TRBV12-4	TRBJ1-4	CASSPDRDATNEKLFF	TGTGCCAGCAGCCCCGACAGGGATGCAACTAATGAAAAACTGTTTTTT
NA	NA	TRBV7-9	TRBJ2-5	CASSLRGAEETQYF	TGTGCCAGCAGCTTACGGGGGGCCGAGGAGACCCAGTACTTC
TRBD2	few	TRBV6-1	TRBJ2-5	CASSSQVPGLAGGPRETQYF	TGTGCCAGCAGTTCCCAAGTCCCGGGACTAGCGGGGGGGCCCCGAGAGACCCAGTACTTC
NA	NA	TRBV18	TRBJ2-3	CASSPKETPTDTQYF	TGTGCCAGCTCACCAAAAGAGACACCCACAGATACGCAGTATTTT
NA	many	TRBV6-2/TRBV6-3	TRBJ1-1	CASSRDTLITEAFF	TGTGCCAGCAGCCGCGACACCTTGATCACTGAAGCTTTCTTT
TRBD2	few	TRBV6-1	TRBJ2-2	CASSEPNSGGYTGELFF	TGTGCCAGCAGTGAACCCAACAGCGGGGGGTACACCGGGGAGCTGTTTTTT